This TCR beta chain was identified during a study of T cells in Graves' hyperthyroidism and ophthalmopathy. Notes on the study in general: A median about 6.5 months before onset, the model predicted ophthalmopathy. Researchers found most expanded thyroid clonotypes above 0.001 in blood as well.

Stable disease denoted Graves' hyperthyroidism without ophthalmopathy progression within 18 months. Amplified regions were TCR beta CDR3 sequences from RNA transcripts. First-round RT-PCR targeting the TCR CDR3 was performed with the HTBI primer set. TCRdb analysed the multiplex PCR reads with MiXCR anew, one entry per CDR3 protein. This sample yields 340,000 or so distinct CDR3 sequences, of which approximately 16% are seen a single time; approximately 31% belongs to the top ten. Germline V gives CDR1 LNHDA, CDR2 SQIVND (reference sequence). V lost 1 base, J lost 2 bases, and 12 bases lay in between. The CDR3 contains 15 residues. About this clonotype: As yet, its antigen is unknown.

The V call is TRBV19, the J call TRBJ2-7; D ambiguous. This sequence was found in a man aged 30-40 years with Graves' hyperthyroidism. The sample comprised blood. For the CDR3, the DNA is TGTGCCAGTAGTATAGCCGGACCCACAACCTACGAGCAGTACTTC. It codes for CASSIAGPTTYEQYF.